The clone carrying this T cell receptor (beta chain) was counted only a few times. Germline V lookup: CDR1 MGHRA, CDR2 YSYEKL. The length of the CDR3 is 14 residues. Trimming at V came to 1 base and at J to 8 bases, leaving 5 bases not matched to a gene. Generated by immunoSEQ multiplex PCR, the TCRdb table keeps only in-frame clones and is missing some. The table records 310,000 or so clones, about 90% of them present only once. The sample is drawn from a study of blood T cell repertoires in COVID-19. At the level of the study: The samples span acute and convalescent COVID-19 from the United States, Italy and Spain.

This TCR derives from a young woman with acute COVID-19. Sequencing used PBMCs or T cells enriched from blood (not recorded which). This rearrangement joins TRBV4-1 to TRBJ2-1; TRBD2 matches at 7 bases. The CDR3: CASSQVGGVYEQFF. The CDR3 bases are TGCGCCAGCAGCCAAGTTGGGGGGGTCTATGAGCAGTTCTTC.